This T cell receptor beta chain derives from a study of blood T cell repertoires in COVID-19. In the study overall: The origin of the acute and convalescent COVID-19 samples was the United States, Italy and Spain.

Authors' methods: Amplification from reference gene primers served as the basis for estimated nucleated cell counts. Assay: immunoSEQ multiplex PCR; the TCRdb copy retains only in-frame clones and omits some. D and trimming come from the DNA, and the V and J calls and clone size come from that table. The sample includes fewer than 350,000 clones, more than 80% seen only once; the top ten take roughly 4.3%. This clone has more than one count but fewer than ten. Participant-reported clinical history was the basis for cohort assignment. This CDR3 has 17 amino acids. Trimming shortened V by 5 bases and J by 0 bases, and 20 bases separated the two germline ends. Germline assignment: CDR1 MNHEY and CDR2 SVGEGT.

This chain connects TRBV6-2 or TRBV6-3 to TRBJ2-7, with D possibly matching TRBD1 (6 bases). The sequencing input was PBMCs or T cells enriched from blood (not recorded which). This TCR came from a woman aged 25 to 39 with acute COVID-19. The CDR3 region is CASSTALGARSSYEQYF. CDR3 DNA: TGTGCCAGCAGTACCGCCCTGGGGGCGAGAAGCTCCTACGAGCAGTACTTC.